Following are 23 T cell receptor beta chains from one sample sequenced in a study of cytomegalovirus exposure and HLA in healthy donors. Generated by immunoSEQ multiplex PCR, the TCRdb table keeps only in-frame clones and is missing some. The sample yields around 200,000 clones, around 80% seen once. The source material was PBMCs. The origin of the receptors is a woman aged 25 to 39 in good health and CMV-seronegative.

In this sample, this clone turned up once. The chain carries TRBV13 and TRBJ1-2; 9 nucleotides line up with TRBD1. Trimming removed 5 bases from V and 4 bases from J; junction bases left unmatched: 8. This CDR3 contains 15 residues. Germline CDR1 is PRHDT and CDR2 is FYEKMQ (reference sequence). Written as DNA, the CDR3 is TGTGCCAGCAGCATGCGTGGGACAGGGCCCTATGGCTACACCTTC. Translated, it gives CASSMRGTGPYGYTF.

This clone occurred once. This chain uses TRBV11-3 with TRBJ2-7; tentatively, D is TRBD2 (5 bases). The germline V gene encodes CDR1 SGHNT and CDR2 YENEEA. Trimming took 2 bases from V and 5 from J, leaving 7 bases between them. There are 12 residues in the CDR3. CDR3 sequence reads: CASSLRGDEQYF. CDR3 bases: TGTGCCAGCAGCTTACGGGGAGACGAGCAGTACTTC.

This chain connects TRBV11-2 to TRBJ2-7; a weak D match, TRBD1 (6 bases). The length of the CDR3 is 12 residues. Trimming removed 3 bases from V and 4 bases from J, with 7 bases in between. Per germline, CDR1 SGHAT and CDR2 FQNNGV. CDR3 loop: CASSLDSYEQYF. CDR3 DNA sequence: TGTGCCAGCAGCTTGGACAGTTACGAGCAGTACTTC.

The V call is TRBV27, the J call TRBJ1-4, with 8 bases lining up with TRBD1. This CDR3 comprises 17 residues. After removal of 2 bases from V and 7 bases from J, the junction contained 12 bases not matched to a gene. Germline V gives CDR1 MNHEY, CDR2 SMNVEV (reference sequence). CDR3 residues: CASSLRRTGRVGEKLFF. The CDR3 region has the DNA TGTGCCAGCAGTTTACGTCGGACAGGGAGGGTTGGTGAAAAACTGTTTTTT.

The chain joins TRBV28 to TRBJ1-2; D is possibly TRBD1 (6 bases). The CDR3 spans 12 residues. Looked up from germline, CDR1 is MDHEN and CDR2 is SYDVKM. The V gene lost 4 bases and the J gene lost 8 bases, with 11 bases spanning the gap. This CDR3 is CASSSQGRGYTF. The CDR3 DNA sequence: TGTGCCAGCAGTTCACAGGGCCGGGGCTACACCTTC.

The J gene is TRBJ2-7, the V gene TRBV18; D uncertain. V was clipped by 4 bases and J by 3 bases, with 13 bases between them. CDR3 length equals 14 residues. The germline V gene has CDR1 KGHSH and CDR2 LQKENI. The CDR3 loop reads CASSLQPDNYEQYF. CDR3 bases: TGTGCCAGCTCACTACAACCCGACAACTACGAGCAGTACTTC.

Concerning this clone itself: Other DNA variants within this sample encode the same CDR3. The V and J genes are TRBV5-4 and TRBJ2-2; D is unclear. CDR1 is SGHNT, CDR2 YYREEE, per germline (reference sequence). The length of the CDR3 is 14 residues. V lost 0 bases and J 1 base, leaving 4 bases between the germline ends. The CDR3 DNA reads as TGTGCCAGCAGCTTGGCCGGGAACACCGGGGAGCTGTTTTTT. It translates to CASSLAGNTGELFF.

This clone was detected once. V gene TRBV7-9 combines with J gene TRBJ1-2, with D unclear. V dropped 1 base and J dropped 2 bases, with 8 bases sitting between them. The germline V gene encodes CDR1 SEHNR and CDR2 FQNEAQ (reference sequence). The CDR3 length is 14 residues. DNA for the CDR3: TGTGCCAGCAGCTTAGGAGCAGCGAACTATGGCTACACCTTC. It codes for CASSLGAANYGYTF.

This clone was picked up a small number of times. V and J are TRBV27 and TRBJ2-7; unclear D gene. Germline values: CDR1 MNHEY, CDR2 SMNVEV (reference sequence). The CDR3 is 13 residues long. V was cut by 5 bases and J by 3 bases, with 11 bases left in between. DNA of the CDR3: TGTGCCAGCAGTAGGAGACTCTACTACGAGCAGTACTTC. Translation gives CASSRRLYYEQYF.

The genes are TRBV18 and TRBJ1-1; the D is unclear. The CDR3 runs to 13 residues. Trimming took off 2 bases at V and 2 bases at J, with 6 bases between the two ends. In germline, CDR1 is KGHSH, CDR2 LQKENI. CDR3 residues: CASSPSSNTEAFF. The DNA of the CDR3 is TGTGCCAGCTCACCAAGTAGTAACACTGAAGCTTTCTTT. Full variable domain (outside the CDR3, taken from reference TRBV18 and TRBJ1-1): NAGVMQNPRHLVRRRGQEARLRCSPMKGHSHVYWYRQLPEEGLKFMVYLQKENIIDESGMPKERFSAEFPKEGPSILRIQQVVRGDSAAYFCASSPSSNTEAFFGQGTRLTVV.

The rearrangement links TRBV15 to TRBJ1-1, with unresolved D. Trimming stripped 4 bases from V and 1 base from J, with 7 bases between. This CDR3 comprises 13 residues. Per the germline V gene, CDR1 is LNHNV and CDR2 is YYDKDF (reference sequence). The CDR3 here is CATSIQENTEAFF. The CDR3 DNA reads TGTGCCACCAGCATCCAGGAGAACACTGAAGCTTTCTTT.

The chain recombines TRBV7-5 with TRBJ2-7; no DNA check was done on the table's D call, TRBD1. TRBV7-5 is listed as a pseudogene. The CDR3 sequence is 15 residues long. The CDR3 sequence: CVRSPWGQIPYEQYF. In nucleotides, the CDR3 is TGTGTCAGAAGCCCCTGGGGACAGATCCCTTACGAGCAGTACTTC.

For this clone: Different DNA sequences within this sample yield the same CDR3. The chain employs TRBV6-5 and TRBJ2-2; perhaps TRBD2 as D (7 bases). Germline assignment: CDR1 MNHEY and CDR2 SVGAGI. V was trimmed by 5 bases and J by 4 bases, leaving 8 bases between them. CDR3 length equals 13 residues. The chain's CDR3 is CASSRGGTGELFF. CDR3 in DNA: TGTGCCAGCAGTAGGGGGGGCACCGGGGAGCTGTTTTTT.

Only one count was recorded for this clone. V is TRBV27 and J is TRBJ2-5; 7 positions agree with TRBD1. CDR3 length equals 14 residues. Germline V gene sequence: CDR1 MNHEY, CDR2 SMNVEV (reference sequence). The trim removed 4 bases at V and 4 bases at J, leaving 6 bases unmatched. The CDR3 sequence: CASSSDRAGETQYF. The CDR3, as DNA: TGTGCCAGCAGTTCTGACAGGGCGGGAGAGACCCAGTACTTC.

In this sample, this clone turned up a few times. The rearrangement uses TRBV28 and TRBJ2-7; 8 bases line up with TRBD2. The trim removed 3 bases at V and 2 bases at J, leaving 3 bases unmatched. The CDR3 is made up of 14 amino acids. Per germline, CDR1 MDHEN and CDR2 SYDVKM. Here the CDR3 DNA reads TGTGCCAGCAGTTTGGGGACTAGAGCCTACGAGCAGTACTTC. This sequence encodes CASSLGTRAYEQYF.

This sequence joins TRBV7-9 and TRBJ2-2; 9 nucleotides match TRBD1. The length of the CDR3 is 15 residues. CDR1 is SEHNR and CDR2 is FQNEAQ in the germline V gene (reference sequence). With V trimmed by 4 bases and J by 5 bases, 5 bases remained unmatched. CDR3 region: CASSYGTGNTGELFF. CDR3 bases: TGTGCCAGCAGCTACGGGACAGGGAATACCGGGGAGCTGTTTTTT. The variable domain in full, with the rest retrieved from reference TRBV7-9 and TRBJ2-2, is DTGVSQNPRHKITKRGQNVTFRCDPISEHNRLYWYRQTLGQGPEFLTYFQNEAQLEKSRLLSDRFSAERPKGSFSTLEIQRTEQGDSAMYLCASSYGTGNTGELFFGEGSRLTVL.

About this clone itself: One junction end does not reproduce the germline sequence, and a read error may be involved. The rearrangement joins TRBV2 to TRBJ2-7, with 8 nucleotides matching TRBD1. Per the germline V gene, CDR1 is SNHLY and CDR2 is FYNNEI. The CDR3 is made up of 12 amino acids. In DNA, the CDR3 is TGTGCCAGCAGTCAAACAGGGGGTCTGCGGAACTTC. Amino acid sequence: CASSQTGGLRNF.

CDR3 coding DNA: TGTGCCAGCAACCCGGCAGGGAACACTGAAGCTTTCTTT. This encodes CASNPAGNTEAFF. J is TRBJ1-1 and V is TRBV9; D is uncertain. Germline V gene sequence: CDR1 SGDLS, CDR2 YYNGEE. Deletions cut 6 bases from V and 1 base from J, with 10 bases between. CDR3 length equals 13 residues.

In this sample, this clone turned up once. The V and J genes are TRBV18 and TRBJ2-5; TRBD2 matches at 7 bases. The CDR3 extends over 14 amino acids. Looked up from germline, CDR1 is KGHSH and CDR2 is LQKENI. The trim removed 5 bases at V and 2 bases at J, leaving 5 bases unmatched. The CDR3 bases are TGTGCCAGCTCAGCTCGGGGGGATCAAGAGACCCAGTACTTC. This gives the protein CASSARGDQETQYF.

V is TRBV27 and J is TRBJ1-1; a weak D match, TRBD1 (6 bases). This CDR3 is built from 17 residues. Germline V gene lookup returns CDR1 MNHEY and CDR2 SMNVEV (reference sequence). Trimming pared 4 bases from V and 11 bases from J, leaving 29 bases between. The CDR3 spells CASSSRAGGRTIEGAFF. DNA for the CDR3: TGTGCCAGCAGTTCTAGGGCTGGGGGCAGGACAATCGAGGGGGCTTTCTTT.

For the CDR3, the DNA is TGTGCCAGCAGTTTGAGACAGCCCATGAACACTGAAGCTTTCTTT. It codes for CASSLRQPMNTEAFF. The rearrangement joins TRBV28 to TRBJ1-1; weak D call: TRBD1 (5 bases). This CDR3 is 15 amino acids long. Germline CDR1 and CDR2: MDHEN and SYDVKM. Trimming pared 3 bases from V and 0 bases from J, leaving 11 bases between.

The chain joins TRBV7-8 to TRBJ2-2; tentative D call: TRBD2 (6 bases). Germline V CDR1 and CDR2: SGHVS, FQNEAQ. CDR3 length: 17 amino acids. V shed 2 bases and J shed 6 bases, with 19 bases lying between them. CDR3: CASSLFSRNSGAGELFF. The CDR3 DNA follows: TGTGCCAGCAGCTTATTCAGCCGGAATAGCGGAGCCGGGGAGCTGTTTTTT. Full variable domain (missing parts from reference TRBV7-8 and TRBJ2-2): GAGVSQSPRYKVAKRGQDVALRCDPISGHVSLFWYQQALGQGPEFLTYFQNEAQLDKSGLPSDRFFAERPEGSVSTLKIQRTQQEDSAVYLCASSLFSRNSGAGELFFGEGSRLTVL.

The chain carries TRBV9 and TRBJ2-5; the D gene is possibly TRBD1 (6 bases). The CDR3 contains 14 residues. The ends were cut back, 1 base at V and 2 bases at J, with 9 bases in the middle. Germline V gene sequence: CDR1 SGDLS, CDR2 YYNGEE. This CDR3 reads CASSVSQGQETQYF. CDR3 in DNA: TGTGCCAGCAGCGTATCACAGGGACAAGAGACCCAGTACTTC. The full variable domain, with the rest looked up from reference TRBV9 and TRBJ2-5, is DSGVTQTPKHLITATGQRVTLRCSPRSGDLSVYWYQQSLDQGLQFLIQYYNGEERAKGNILERFSAQQFPDLHSELNLSSLELGDSALYFCASSVSQGQETQYFGPGTRLLVL.